This T cell receptor beta chain appears in the sequencing data of a study of T-cell reconstitution after alpha-beta-depleted transplantation in children. The study, taken as a whole, reports: Fresh T-cell production supplied most of the T-cell counts and diversity seen one year after transplant. Expanded clones from the graft, numbering several hundred, reportedly supplied alpha-beta T cells about two months after transplant. Surviving recipient cells, namely T cells and thymic progenitors, were the source of high day-60 TCRbeta diversity in some patients.

CDR3 length: 13 residues. Trimming took 2 bases from V and 6 from J, leaving 9 bases between them. Germline values: CDR1 LNHNV, CDR2 YYDKDF (reference sequence). Molecular barcoding with unique molecular identifiers was used for the TCRbeta library. TCRdb reprocessed the PCR reads via MiXCR and lists one record per CDR3 protein. The sample lists approximately 1,000,000 distinct CDR3 sequences, about 31% occurring once. This clonotype was seen a handful of times. Its specificity is not known. This specimen was PBMCs, mostly from graft donor cells, taken 360 days after TCRalphabeta/CD19-depleted stem cell transplant. The clonotype originates from a boy younger than two who had a stem cell transplant for SCID, so the T cells may come from the graft donor. V is TRBV15 and J is TRBJ2-3; no firm D call. For the CDR3, the DNA is TGTGCCACCAGCAGACCCCCGAGTGATACGCAGTATTTT. This translates into CATSRPPSDTQYF.